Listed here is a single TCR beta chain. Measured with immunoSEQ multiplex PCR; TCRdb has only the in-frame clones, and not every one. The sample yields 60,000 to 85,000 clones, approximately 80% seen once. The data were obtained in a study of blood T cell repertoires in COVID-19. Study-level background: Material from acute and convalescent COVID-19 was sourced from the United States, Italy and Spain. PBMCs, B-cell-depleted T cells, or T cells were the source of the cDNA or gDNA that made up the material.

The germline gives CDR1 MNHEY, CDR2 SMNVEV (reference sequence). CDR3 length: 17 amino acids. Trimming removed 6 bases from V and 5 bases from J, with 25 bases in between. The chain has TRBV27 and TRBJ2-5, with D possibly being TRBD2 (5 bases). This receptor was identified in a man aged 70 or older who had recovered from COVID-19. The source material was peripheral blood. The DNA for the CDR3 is TGTGCCAGCAGCCGCGTTATCGGGGAGCGCCCCATGGAGACCCAGTACTTC. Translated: CASSRVIGERPMETQYF.